Listed below are T cell receptor beta chains from one sample, sequenced in a study of control samples from healthy donors and cancer patients. The table came from immunoSEQ multiplex PCR; TCRdb's copy has only in-frame clones and leaves some out. Among under 200,000 clones, roughly 95% were seen once, and the ten largest hold under 1.2%. Sequenced: blood. These receptors all stem from a woman in her thirties in good health. The CDR3 runs from the conserved cysteine through the conserved F or W. D genes are given only for firm matches. Clone size is given for some rows only: seen once, a few or many times, or a class if the clone is expanded.

D gene,J gene,clone size,V gene,CDR3 protein,CDR3 DNA
-,TRBJ1-5,-,TRBV6-1,CASSEASHGVSNQPQHF,TGTGCCAGCAGTGAAGCATCCCACGGGGTTAGCAATCAGCCCCAGCATTTT
-,TRBJ1-5,-,TRBV7-8,CASRKGGAAVSNQPQHF,TGTGCCAGCAGGAAGGGCGGGGCCGCGGTGAGCAATCAGCCCCAGCATTTT
-,TRBJ2-2,-,TRBV5-4,CASRTDTSDNTGELFF,TGTGCCAGCAGGACCGACACTTCCGACAACACCGGGGAGCTGTTTTTT
TRBD1,TRBJ1-4,once,TRBV6-1,CASSAAGQGLGNEKLFF,TGTGCCAGCAGTGCTGCGGGACAGGGCTTGGGTAATGAAAAACTGTTTTTT
-,TRBJ1-5,-,TRBV2,CASSEVSAEPQHF,TGTGCCAGCAGTGAAGTGTCCGCCGAGCCCCAGCATTTT
-,TRBJ2-7,-,TRBV10-3,CATYHPSFHEQYF,TGTGCCACCTACCACCCTAGTTTCCACGAGCAGTACTTC
-,TRBJ1-1,-,TRBV5-4,CASSSNRVMNTEAFF,TGTGCCAGCAGCTCGAACAGGGTGATGAACACTGAAGCTTTCTTT
-,TRBJ1-1,many,TRBV6-1,CASSDREIWNTEAFF,TGTGCCAGCAGTGACAGGGAGATTTGGAACACTGAAGCTTTCTTT
-,TRBJ1-5,-,TRBV24-1,CATSEQGDNQPQHF,TGTGCCACCAGTGAGCAGGGAGACAATCAGCCCCAGCATTTT
-,TRBJ1-5,once,TRBV2,CASSEQDLGNQPQHF,TGTGCCAGCAGTGAACAGGATTTGGGCAATCAGCCCCAGCATTTT
TRBD1,TRBJ1-2,-,TRBV28,CASEQGTRLGGYTF,TGTGCCAGCGAACAGGGGACCAGGCTAGGTGGCTACACCTTC
-,TRBJ1-2,-,TRBV28,CASGYYGYTF,TGTGCCAGCGGGTACTATGGCTACACCTTC
-,TRBJ2-7,-,TRBV7-2,CASSPRGGHEQYF,TGTGCCAGCAGCCCCCGAGGGGGGCACGAGCAGTACTTC
-,TRBJ2-1,-,TRBV28,CASSLDSYNEQFF,TGTGCCAGCAGTTTAGACTCGTACAATGAGCAGTTCTTC
-,TRBJ1-2,-,TRBV6-1,CASSELWGANYGYTF,TGTGCCAGCAGTGAACTGTGGGGGGCTAACTATGGCTACACCTTC
-,TRBJ1-1,-,TRBV7-9,CASLVRLNTEAFF,TGTGCCTCCCTAGTGCGGTTGAACACTGAAGCTTTCTTT
-,TRBJ1-6,-,TRBV27,CASSLGRQGLLTLHF,TGTGCCAGCAGTTTAGGTCGGCAGGGCTTGCTCACCCTCCACTTT
TRBD1,TRBJ2-7,-,TRBV28,CASSTPSGQGGYEQYF,TGTGCCAGCAGCACCCCTTCGGGACAGGGTGGCTACGAGCAGTACTTC
-,TRBJ2-7,-,TRBV5-6,CASSLEGRPYEQYF,TGTGCCAGCAGCTTGGAGGGGCGGCCCTACGAGCAGTACTTC
TRBD1,TRBJ1-1,-,TRBV19,CASSRTGYTEAFF,TGTGCCAGTAGCCGGACAGGATACACTGAAGCTTTCTTT
-,TRBJ2-7,-,TRBV9,CASSSGRGSAYEQYF,TGTGCCAGCAGCTCAGGCAGGGGTAGCGCCTACGAGCAGTACTTC
-,TRBJ1-6,-,TRBV14,CASSQDRSNSPLHF,TGTGCCAGCAGCCAAGATAGGAGCAACTCACCCCTCCACTTT
-,TRBJ1-4,-,TRBV28,CASSGPGPGNEKLFF,TGTGCCAGCAGTGGGCCGGGTCCCGGTAATGAAAAACTGTTTTTT
TRBD1,TRBJ2-7,-,TRBV7-2,CASSLGGTDISYEQYF,TGTGCCAGCAGTTTAGGTGGGACAGATATCTCCTACGAGCAGTACTTC
-,TRBJ1-4,-,TRBV27,CASSLSLPMPTNEKLFF,TGTGCCAGCAGTTTATCCCTTCCTATGCCAACTAATGAAAAACTGTTTTTT
TRBD2,TRBJ2-7,-,TRBV12-5,CASGFSLGGGSYEQYF,TGTGCTAGTGGTTTCTCCCTGGGGGGGGGCTCCTACGAGCAGTACTTC
TRBD2,TRBJ2-3,-,TRBV5-4,CASSLKQRGGRGTDTQYF,TGTGCCAGCAGCTTGAAACAGCGGGGGGGCCGGGGCACAGATACGCAGTATTTT
-,TRBJ1-5,-,TRBV24-1,CATSDPGSNQPQHF,TGTGCCACCAGTGACCCGGGTTCTAATCAGCCCCAGCATTTT
-,TRBJ2-1,-,TRBV11-2,CASSSFGRADGSQFF,TGTGCCAGCAGCTCCTTTGGACGGGCCGATGGGTCGCAGTTCTTC
-,TRBJ2-1,-,TRBV15,CATATGIYNEQFF,TGTGCCACCGCGACAGGAATATACAATGAGCAGTTCTTC
TRBD1,TRBJ1-2,-,TRBV28,CASSLRGGAIYGYTF,TGTGCCAGCAGTTTGCGAGGGGGCGCGATCTATGGCTACACCTTC
TRBD1,TRBJ1-5,-,TRBV11-2,CASSLGGQGANVQPQHF,TGTGCCAGCAGCTTAGGAGGACAGGGGGCTAATGTTCAGCCCCAGCATTTT
-,TRBJ1-1,-,TRBV9,CASSEAGAEAFF,TGTGCCAGCAGCGAGGCCGGCGCTGAAGCTTTCTTT
-,TRBJ2-1,-,TRBV11-3,CASSSWGQVNEQFF,TGTGCCAGCAGCTCCTGGGGACAAGTCAATGAGCAGTTCTTC
-,TRBJ1-2,-,TRBV19,CASSNGPRINGYTF,TGTGCCAGTAGTAACGGGCCCCGAATAAATGGCTACACCTTC
-,TRBJ1-1,-,TRBV5-4,CASSKQQGHTEAFF,TGTGCCAGCAGCAAGCAACAAGGCCACACTGAAGCTTTCTTT
-,TRBJ2-5,-,TRBV20-1,CSASGRQRETQYF,TGCAGTGCTAGTGGCAGGCAGAGGGAGACCCAGTACTTC
-,TRBJ1-2,-,TRBV7-9,CASSLMVSDGYTF,TGTGCCAGCAGCTTAATGGTTTCGGATGGCTACACCTTC
-,TRBJ1-3,-,TRBV9,CASSVDNGNSGNTIYF,TGTGCCAGCAGCGTAGATAACGGGAACTCTGGAAACACCATATATTTT
-,TRBJ1-5,-,TRBV6-5,CASLPGQFSNQPQHF,TGTGCCAGCCTCCCTGGACAGTTTAGCAATCAGCCCCAGCATTTT
TRBD1,TRBJ1-5,-,TRBV15,CATSRDTGTGWQPQHF,TGTGCCACCAGCAGAGATACTGGGACAGGGTGGCAGCCCCAGCATTTT
-,TRBJ1-6,-,TRBV2,CASSLERLEHSSPLHF,TGTGCCAGCAGTCTAGAGAGGCTCGAACATAGTTCACCCCTCCACTTT
-,TRBJ2-2,-,TRBV6-4,CASSTMDNTGELFF,TGTGCCAGCAGTACGATGGACAACACCGGGGAGCTGTTTTTT
-,TRBJ1-1,-,TRBV29-1,CSVLEIRQFEAFF,TGCAGCGTTTTAGAGATCCGCCAATTCGAAGCTTTCTTT
-,TRBJ1-2,-,TRBV19,CASSIVGVDGYTF,TGTGCCAGTAGTATAGTCGGGGTAGACGGCTACACCTTC
-,TRBJ1-3,-,TRBV28,CASSLYDGGNTIYF,TGTGCCAGCAGTCTCTACGACGGTGGAAACACCATATATTTT
TRBD1,TRBJ2-7,-,TRBV4-1,CASSPGQGAPDEQYF,TGCGCCAGCAGCCCCGGACAGGGGGCGCCGGACGAGCAGTACTTC
-,TRBJ1-1,-,TRBV10-1,CASSESGPENTEAFF,TGCGCCAGCAGTGAGTCAGGGCCCGAGAACACTGAAGCTTTCTTT
TRBD1,TRBJ1-1,-,TRBV7-2,CASSLYGTGHTEAFF,TGTGCCAGCAGCTTATACGGGACAGGGCACACTGAAGCTTTCTTT
TRBD2,TRBJ2-2,-,TRBV7-9,CASSLPPGLPTGELFF,TGTGCCAGCAGCTTACCTCCGGGACTACCCACCGGGGAGCTGTTTTTT